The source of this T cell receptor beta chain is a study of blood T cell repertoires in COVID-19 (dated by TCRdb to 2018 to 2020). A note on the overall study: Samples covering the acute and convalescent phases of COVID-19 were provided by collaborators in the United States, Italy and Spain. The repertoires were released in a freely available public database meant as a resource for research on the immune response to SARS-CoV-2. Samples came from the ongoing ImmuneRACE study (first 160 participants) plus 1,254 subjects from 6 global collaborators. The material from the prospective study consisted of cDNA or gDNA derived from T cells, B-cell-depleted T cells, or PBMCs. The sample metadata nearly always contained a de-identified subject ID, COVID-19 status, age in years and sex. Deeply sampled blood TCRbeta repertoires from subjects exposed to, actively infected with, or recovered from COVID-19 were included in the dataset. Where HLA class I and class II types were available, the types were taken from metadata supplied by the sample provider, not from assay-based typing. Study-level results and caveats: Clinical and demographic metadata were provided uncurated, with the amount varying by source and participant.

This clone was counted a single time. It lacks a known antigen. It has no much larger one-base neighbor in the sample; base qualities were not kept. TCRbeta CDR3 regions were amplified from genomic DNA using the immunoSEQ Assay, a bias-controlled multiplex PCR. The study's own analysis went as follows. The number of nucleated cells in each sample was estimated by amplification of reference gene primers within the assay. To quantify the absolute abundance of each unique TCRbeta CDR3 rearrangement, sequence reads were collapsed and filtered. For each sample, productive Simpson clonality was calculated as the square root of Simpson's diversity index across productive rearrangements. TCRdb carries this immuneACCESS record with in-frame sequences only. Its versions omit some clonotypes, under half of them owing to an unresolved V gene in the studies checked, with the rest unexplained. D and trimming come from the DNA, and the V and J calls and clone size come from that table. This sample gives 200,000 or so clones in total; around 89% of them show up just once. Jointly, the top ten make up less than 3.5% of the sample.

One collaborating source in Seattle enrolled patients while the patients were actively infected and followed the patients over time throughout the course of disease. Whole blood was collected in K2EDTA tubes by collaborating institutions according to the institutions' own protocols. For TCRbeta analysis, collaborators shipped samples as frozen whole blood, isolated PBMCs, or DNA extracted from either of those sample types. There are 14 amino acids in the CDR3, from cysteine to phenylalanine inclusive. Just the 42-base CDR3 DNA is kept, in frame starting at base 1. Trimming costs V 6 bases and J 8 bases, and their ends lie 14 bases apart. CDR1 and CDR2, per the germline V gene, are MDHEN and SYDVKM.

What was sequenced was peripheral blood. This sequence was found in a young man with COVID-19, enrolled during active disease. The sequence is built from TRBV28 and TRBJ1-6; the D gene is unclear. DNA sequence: TGTGCCAGCAGGGTTTCGGGGTTTTATTCACCCCTCCACTTT. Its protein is CASRVSGFYSPLHF.